This T cell receptor (beta chain) was observed in a study of blood T cell repertoires in COVID-19. Study as a whole: The United States, Italy and Spain were the sources of the acute and convalescent COVID-19 samples.

TCRdb's table, derived via immunoSEQ multiplex PCR, lists solely in-frame clones and lacks some. The profile shows roughly 120,000 clones, 60% to 85% of them singletons. The ends lost 3 bases at V and 4 bases at J; junction bases unmatched: 5. Germline CDR1 SGHDT, CDR2 YYEEEE. This CDR3 comprises 14 residues. The rearrangement links TRBV5-6 to TRBJ2-7, with TRBD1 identical over 9 bases. The sample consisted of peripheral blood. This TCR was recovered from a man between 70 and 80 years old with acute or convalescent COVID-19. The CDR3 DNA reads TGTGCCAGCAGCTACGGGACAGGGATGTACGAGCAGTACTTC. Protein product: CASSYGTGMYEQYF.